This TCR beta chain was sequenced during a study of prognosis after radiotherapy for stage I lung cancer. Germline values: CDR1 SGHNT, CDR2 YENEEA. The CDR3 has 17 amino acids. The junction had 10 bases not matched to a gene; V was cut back by 6 bases and J by 0 bases. Two-round multiplex PCR amplified TCR beta CDR3 from genomic DNA. Used in first-round PCR were primers specific to each TRBV and TRBJ gene. TCRdb passed the multiplex PCR reads through MiXCR, listing each CDR3 protein once. The sample lists nearly 25,000 distinct CDR3 sequences, around 34% occurring once. All patients, having had no prior chemotherapy, radiotherapy or other malignancies, were node-negative on CT and PET/CT. This clonotype was recorded many times.

Sample: PBMCs, taken before or after stereotactic body radiation therapy (not recorded which). J is TRBJ2-1 and V is TRBV11-3; 8 bases line up with TRBD2. This receptor was identified in a donor over 45 with non-small cell lung cancer. CDR3 nucleotides: TGTGCCAGCAGGACGGTATTAGCGGGGTCCTCCTACAATGAGCAGTTCTTC. The encoded protein is CASRTVLAGSSYNEQFF.